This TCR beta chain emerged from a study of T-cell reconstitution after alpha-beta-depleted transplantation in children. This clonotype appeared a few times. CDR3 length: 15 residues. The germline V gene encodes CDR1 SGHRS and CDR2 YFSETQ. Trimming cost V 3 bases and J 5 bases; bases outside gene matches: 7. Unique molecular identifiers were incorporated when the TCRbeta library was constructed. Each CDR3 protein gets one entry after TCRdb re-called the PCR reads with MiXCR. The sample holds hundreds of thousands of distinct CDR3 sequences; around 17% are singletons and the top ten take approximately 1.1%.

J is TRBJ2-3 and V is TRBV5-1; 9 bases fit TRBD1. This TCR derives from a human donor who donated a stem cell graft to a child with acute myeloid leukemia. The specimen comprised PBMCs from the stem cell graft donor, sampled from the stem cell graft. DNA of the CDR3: TGCGCCAGCAGCTCATGGACAGGGGTGAAAGATACGCAGTATTTT. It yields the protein CASSSWTGVKDTQYF.